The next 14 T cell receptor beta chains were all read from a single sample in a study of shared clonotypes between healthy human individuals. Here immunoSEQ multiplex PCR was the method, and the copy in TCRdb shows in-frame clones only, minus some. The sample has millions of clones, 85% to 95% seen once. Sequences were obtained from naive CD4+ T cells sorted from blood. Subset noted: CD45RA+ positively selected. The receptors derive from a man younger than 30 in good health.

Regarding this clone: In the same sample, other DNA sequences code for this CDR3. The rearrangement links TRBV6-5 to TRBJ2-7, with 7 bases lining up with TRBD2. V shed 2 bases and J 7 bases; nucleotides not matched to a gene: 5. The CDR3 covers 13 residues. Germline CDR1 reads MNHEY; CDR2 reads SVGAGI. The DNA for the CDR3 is TGTGCCAGCAGTTACGCGGGAGTAGGTGAGCAGTACTTC. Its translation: CASSYAGVGEQYF.

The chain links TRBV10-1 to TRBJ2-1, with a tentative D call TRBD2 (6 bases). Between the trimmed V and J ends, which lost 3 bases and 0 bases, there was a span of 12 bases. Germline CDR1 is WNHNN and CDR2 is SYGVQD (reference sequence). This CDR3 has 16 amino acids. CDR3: CASSDGTVSSYNEQFF. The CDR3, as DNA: TGCGCCAGCAGTGATGGGACTGTAAGCTCCTACAATGAGCAGTTCTTC.

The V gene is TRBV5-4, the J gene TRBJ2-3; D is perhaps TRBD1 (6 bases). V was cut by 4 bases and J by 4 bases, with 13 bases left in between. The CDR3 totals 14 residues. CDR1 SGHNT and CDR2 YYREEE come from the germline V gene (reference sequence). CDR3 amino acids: CASSTNSGADTQYF. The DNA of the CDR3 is TGTGCCAGCAGCACAAACTCAGGGGCAGATACGCAGTATTTT.

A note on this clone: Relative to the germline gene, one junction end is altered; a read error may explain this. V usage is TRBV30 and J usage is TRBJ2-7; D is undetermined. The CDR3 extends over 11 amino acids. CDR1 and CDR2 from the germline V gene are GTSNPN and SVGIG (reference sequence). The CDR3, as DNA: TGTGCCTGGAGTGTTAACCAGGAAAAAGGGTTC. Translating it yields CAWSVNQEKGF.

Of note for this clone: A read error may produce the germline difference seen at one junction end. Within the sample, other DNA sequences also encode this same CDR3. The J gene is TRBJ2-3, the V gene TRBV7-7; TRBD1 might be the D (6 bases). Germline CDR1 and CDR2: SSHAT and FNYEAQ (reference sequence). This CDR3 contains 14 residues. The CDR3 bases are TGTGCTAGCAGCTTGGCAGGGGGCACAGATACGCAGTATTTT. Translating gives CASSLAGGTDTQYF.

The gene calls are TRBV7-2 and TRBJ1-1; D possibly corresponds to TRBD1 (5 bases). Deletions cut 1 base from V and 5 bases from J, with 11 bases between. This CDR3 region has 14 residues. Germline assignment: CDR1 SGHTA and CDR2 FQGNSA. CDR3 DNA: TGTGCCAGCAGCTTAGGAGGGGTCGTTACTGAAGCTTTCTTT. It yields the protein CASSLGGVVTEAFF.

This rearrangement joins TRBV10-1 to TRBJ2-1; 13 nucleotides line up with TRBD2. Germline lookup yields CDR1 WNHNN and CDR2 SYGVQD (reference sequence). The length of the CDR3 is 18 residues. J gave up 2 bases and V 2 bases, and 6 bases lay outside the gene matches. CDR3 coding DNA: TGCGCCAGCAGTGAGGGACTAGCGGGAGCACGGACCTACAATGAGCAGTTCTTC. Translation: CASSEGLAGARTYNEQFF.

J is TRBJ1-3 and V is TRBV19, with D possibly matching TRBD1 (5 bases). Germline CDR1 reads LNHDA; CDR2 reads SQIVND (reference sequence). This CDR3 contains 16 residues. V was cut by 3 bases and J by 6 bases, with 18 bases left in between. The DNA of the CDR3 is TGTGCCAGTAGTATTGGGACCTTAATCCGGACAAACACCATATATTTT. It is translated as CASSIGTLIRTNTIYF.

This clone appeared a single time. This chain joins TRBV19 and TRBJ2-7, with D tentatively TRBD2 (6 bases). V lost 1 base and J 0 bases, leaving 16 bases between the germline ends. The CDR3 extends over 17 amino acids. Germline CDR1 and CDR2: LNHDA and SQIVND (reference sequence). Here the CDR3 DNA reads TGTGCCAGTAGTATAGGCGGGGAGCTAGTCCCCTCCTACGAGCAGTACTTC. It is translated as CASSIGGELVPSYEQYF.

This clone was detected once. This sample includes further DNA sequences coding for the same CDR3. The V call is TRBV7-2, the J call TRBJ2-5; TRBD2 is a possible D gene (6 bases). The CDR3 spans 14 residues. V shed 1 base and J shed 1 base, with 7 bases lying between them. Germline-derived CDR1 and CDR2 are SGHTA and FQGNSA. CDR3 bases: TGTGCCAGCAGCTTAGGGAGGGGCCAAGAGACCCAGTACTTC. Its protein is CASSLGRGQETQYF.

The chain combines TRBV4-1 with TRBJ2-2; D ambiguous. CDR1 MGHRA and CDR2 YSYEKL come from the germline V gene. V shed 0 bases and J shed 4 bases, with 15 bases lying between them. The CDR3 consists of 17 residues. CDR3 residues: CASSQDSSGTATGELFF. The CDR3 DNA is TGCGCCAGCAGCCAAGATAGTTCCGGTACGGCCACCGGGGAGCTGTTTTTT.

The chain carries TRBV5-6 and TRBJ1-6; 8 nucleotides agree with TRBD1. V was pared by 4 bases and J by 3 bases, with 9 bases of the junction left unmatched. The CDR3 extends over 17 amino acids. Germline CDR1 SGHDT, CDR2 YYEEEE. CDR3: CASSPSTGGGYNSPLHF. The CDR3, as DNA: TGTGCCAGCAGCCCATCCACAGGGGGGGGCTATAATTCACCCCTCCACTTT.

CDR3 loop: CASSVQGFNQPQHF. CDR3 nucleotides: TGTGCCAGCTCAGTACAGGGGTTCAATCAGCCCCAGCATTTT. The chain links TRBV18 to TRBJ1-5; TRBD1 agrees at 7 bases. Unmatched junction bases numbered 4, after V lost 5 bases and J lost 3 bases. The CDR3 has 14 amino acids. Germline-derived CDR1 and CDR2 are KGHSH and LQKENI.

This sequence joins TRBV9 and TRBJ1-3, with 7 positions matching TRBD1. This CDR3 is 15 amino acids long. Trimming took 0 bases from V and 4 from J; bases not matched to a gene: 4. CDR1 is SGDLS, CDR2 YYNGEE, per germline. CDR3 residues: CASSVEGGKGNTIYF. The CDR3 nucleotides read TGTGCCAGCAGCGTAGAAGGGGGCAAAGGAAACACCATATATTTT.